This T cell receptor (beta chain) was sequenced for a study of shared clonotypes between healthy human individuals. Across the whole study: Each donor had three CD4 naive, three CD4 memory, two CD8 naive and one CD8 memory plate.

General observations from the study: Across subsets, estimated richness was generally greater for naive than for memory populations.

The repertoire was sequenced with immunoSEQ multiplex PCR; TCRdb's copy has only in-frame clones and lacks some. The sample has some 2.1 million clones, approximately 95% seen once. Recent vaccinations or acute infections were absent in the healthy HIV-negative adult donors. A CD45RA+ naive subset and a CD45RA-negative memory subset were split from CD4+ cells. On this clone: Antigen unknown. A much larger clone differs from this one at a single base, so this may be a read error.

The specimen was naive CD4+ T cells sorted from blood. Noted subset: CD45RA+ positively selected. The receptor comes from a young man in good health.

In nucleotides, the CDR3 is TGTGCCAGCGGCTCCACAGATACGCAGTATTTT. Residues: CASGSTDTQYF. The rearrangement uses TRBV7-2 and TRBJ2-3; unclear D gene. Germline loops: CDR1 SGHTA, CDR2 FQGNSA. The CDR3 extends over 11 amino acids. Trimming shortened V by 8 bases and J by 2 bases, and 5 bases separated the two germline ends. Together with reference TRBV7-2 and TRBJ2-3, the CDR3 gives the full variable domain: GAGVSQSPSNKVTEKGKDVELRCDPISGHTALYWYRQSLGQGLEFLIYFQGNSAPDKSGLPSDRFSAERTGGSVSTLTIQRTQQEDSAVYLCASGSTDTQYFGPGTRLTVL.